This T cell receptor (beta chain) came from a study of blood T cell repertoires in COVID-19. Study overall: Specimens from acute and convalescent COVID-19 originated in the United States, Italy and Spain. PBMCs, B-cell-depleted T cells, or T cells were the source of the cDNA or gDNA that made up the material.

Assignment of participants to cohorts was predicated upon participant-reported clinical history. Recovered status applied to Cohort 3 donors who had two consecutive negative PCRs. It also applied to those with clearance or with symptom resolution. Profiling relied on immunoSEQ multiplex PCR, and the TCRdb table lists in-frame clones only, not all of them. The repertoire has around 200,000 clones, approximately 90% of them found once; the top ten carry approximately 1.1%. The sequencing input was PBMCs or T cells enriched from blood (not recorded which). The TCR originated in a man aged 25 to 40 who had recovered from COVID-19.

The DNA of the CDR3 is TGTGCCAGCAGCCAAGATCTGAGGACAGTAGATACGCAGTATTTT. Its translation: CASSQDLRTVDTQYF. The chain links TRBV3-1 (or the pseudogene TRBV3-2) to TRBJ2-3, with D possibly matching TRBD1 (6 bases). The CDR3 has 15 amino acids. Deletions cut 0 bases from V and 5 bases from J, with 12 bases between. Germline V lookup: CDR1 LGHDT, CDR2 YNNKEL (reference sequence).